The 10 T cell receptor beta chains reported below all come from one sample, sequenced in a study of blood T cells in healthy people across ages. PCR was performed a second time for roughly 7 to 12 cycles using a sample-barcoded 5' primer and a J-beta primer mix. TCRdb processed the 5' RACE reads anew with MiXCR; each CDR3 protein has one entry. The table shows some 700,000 distinct CDR3 sequences, with 40% to 45% occurring only once. Sequences were obtained from blood. The source of these receptors is a woman in her fifties or sixties in good health.

V and J are TRBV20-1 and TRBJ2-5; weak D call: TRBD1 (5 bases). The J call may be mistaken, given a closer DNA end match to TRBJ2-7. CDR1 and CDR2 (germline): DFQATT, SNEGSKA (reference sequence). The CDR3 is made up of 15 amino acids. The CDR3 loop reads CSARDREQDRYEQYF. The CDR3 DNA follows: TGCAGTGCTAGAGATAGGGAACAGGATCGTTACGAGCAGTACTTC.

Only one count was recorded for this clonotype. The gene calls are TRBV3-1 and TRBJ2-1; D unclear. The V gene lost 4 bases and the J gene lost 2 bases, with 12 bases spanning the gap. The CDR3 totals 15 residues. Per the germline V gene, CDR1 is LGHDT and CDR2 is YNNKEL (reference sequence). The CDR3 protein is CASSLPDIAYNEQFF. CDR3 nucleotides: TGTGCCAGCAGCCTTCCAGACATTGCCTACAATGAGCAGTTCTTC.

V gene TRBV7-2 combines with J gene TRBJ2-3; TRBD1 might be the D (5 bases). The CDR3 runs to 15 residues. From germline, CDR1 is SGHTA and CDR2 FQGNSA. Trimming shortened V by 2 bases and J by 6 bases, and 15 bases separated the two germline ends. CDR3 bases: TGTGCCAGCAGCTTAATGGGGCAGGGTTCGGATACGCAGTATTTT. This translates into CASSLMGQGSDTQYF.

The gene calls are TRBV20-1 and TRBJ2-6, with D hard to call. This CDR3 has 13 residues. Germline lookup yields CDR1 DFQATT and CDR2 SNEGSKA (reference sequence). V lost 3 bases to trimming and J lost 1 base, with 4 bases between them. The CDR3 coding sequence is TGCAGTGCTAGGGCTTCTGGGGCCAACGTCCTGACTTTC. It encodes CSARASGANVLTF.

This clonotype was observed a few times. The chain joins TRBV7-9 to TRBJ1-5; TRBD1 aligns across 9 bases. Germline CDR1 SEHNR, CDR2 FQNEAQ (reference sequence). The CDR3 is made up of 14 amino acids. After removal of 5 bases from V and 4 bases from J, the junction contained 3 bases not matched to a gene. In DNA form, the CDR3 reads TGTGCCAGCAGCCGGACAGGGGTGAATCAGCCCCAGCATTTT. This translates into CASSRTGVNQPQHF. Full variable domain (rest looked up from reference TRBV7-9 and TRBJ1-5): DTGVSQNPRHKITKRGQNVTFRCDPISEHNRLYWYRQTLGQGPEFLTYFQNEAQLEKSRLLSDRFSAERPKGSFSTLEIQRTEQGDSAMYLCASSRTGVNQPQHFGDGTRLSIL.

The chain has TRBV28 and TRBJ2-1; 7 bases line up with TRBD1. The V segment lost 8 bases and the J segment 4 bases; nucleotides outside the gene matches: 11. Germline-derived CDR1 and CDR2 are MDHEN and SYDVKM. The CDR3 has 15 amino acids. The CDR3 is CASSSGDRSYNEQFF. In nucleotides, the CDR3 is TGTGCCAGCTCCTCCGGGGACAGATCTTACAATGAGCAGTTCTTC.

V usage is TRBV11-3 and J usage is TRBJ2-3; possibly TRBD2 for D (7 bases). Germline-derived CDR1 and CDR2 are SGHNT and YENEEA. The CDR3 covers 15 residues. V lost 3 bases and J lost 6, with 16 bases in between. The CDR3: CASSLSGGLVDTQYF. The CDR3 nucleotides read TGTGCCAGCAGCTTGTCCGGGGGGCTGGTGGATACGCAGTATTTT.

This clonotype was picked up a small number of times. The chain carries TRBV12-5 and TRBJ2-7; possible D gene TRBD2, 5 bases. Between the trimmed V and J ends, which lost 4 bases and 9 bases, there was a span of 25 bases. The germline gives CDR1 LGHNT, CDR2 FRNRAP. CDR3 length: 16 amino acids. CDR3 nucleotide sequence: TGTGCTAGTGGTTCCGAACACGGGGAATCAGTTCTAGGGCAGTACTTC. It translates to CASGSEHGESVLGQYF.

The sample holds many counts of this clonotype. For the CDR3, the DNA is TGTGCCTGGAGTGTATCCCGGACAGGGGGCAACTATGGCTACACCTTC. Its protein is CAWSVSRTGGNYGYTF. The chain couples TRBV30 to TRBJ1-2; 11 bases map to TRBD1. CDR3 length equals 16 residues. The ends lost 0 bases at V and 2 bases at J; junction bases unmatched: 5. Germline assignment: CDR1 GTSNPN and CDR2 SVGIG (reference sequence).

This clonotype showed up just a few times. The chain carries TRBV5-6 and TRBJ2-7; no clear D gene. Germline lookup yields CDR1 SGHDT and CDR2 YYEEEE. The CDR3 has 18 amino acids. V was trimmed by 0 bases and J by 0 bases, leaving 19 bases between them. The CDR3 spells CASSLEVGNRVSSYEQYF. The CDR3 coding sequence is TGTGCCAGCAGCTTGGAGGTGGGGAATCGGGTGAGCTCCTACGAGCAGTACTTC.